The sequence of this T cell receptor (beta chain) was determined in a study of T cell responses to AZD1222 COVID-19 vaccine (dated by TCRdb to the early 2020s). Describing the broader study: AZD1222 recipients whose second dose came at about 4 weeks and those whose second dose came at about 12 weeks were combined into one group, since spike-specific TCR depth and breadth did not differ between the two schedules. TCR sequencing was performed for roughly 250 trial participants, of whom roughly 200 were given two doses of AZD1222 and around 25 were given two doses of MenACWY control vaccine. Trial participants were enrolled by age into subgroups of 18-55, 56-69 and 70-plus years, and about 150, 27 and 61 TCR-sequenced participants, respectively, were included in these subgroups. Overall results and qualifications from the work: Most participants were white British and females outnumbered males, and the authors suggested that clonal diversity may have been underestimated. Conclusions about previously exposed vaccinees are limited, since just a handful of AZD1222 recipients were seropositive for SARS-CoV-2 at baseline. The 56-69-year group was small, and its depth increase did not reach significance, likely because of low power. After two AZD1222 doses, spike-specific TCR breadth and depth were significantly higher than at day 0 and than in MenACWY recipients. Nearly half of unique spike-specific TCRs reportedly recognized epitopes outside regions mutated in the B.1.351 and B.1.1.7 variants. Because no samples from the day 14 peak response were available, repertoires could be characterized only after the peak T cell response. The vaccine-associated CD4 TCRs covered the entire spike protein, and the dominant responses fell in regions 160-218 and 743-854.

The time point label here, explained by the study, means: baseline before first vaccination. Vaccinee samples were obtained from the UK trials COV001 and COV002, which included a single-blind randomized controlled phase 2/3 trial of AZD1222 (ChAdOx1 nCoV-19) in healthy adults. For TCRbeta chain sequencing, PBMC samples were collected from trial participants at day 0 and at day 28 after the second dose. Per the germline V gene, SGHNT is the CDR1 and YENEEA is the CDR2. Between the V and J ends, shortened by 5 bases and 4 bases respectively, the junction contains 9 bases. There are 13 amino acids in the CDR3, from cysteine to phenylalanine inclusive. CDR3 DNA only is kept here, 39 bases in frame from base 1. This clone has just one count. The specificity of this receptor is unknown. Base qualities are not at hand, and no much larger clone is one base apart. The CDR3 regions of human TCRbeta chains were analyzed by immunosequencing. For the original study's pipeline: TCRs in the repertoires were matched against a reference library of SARS-CoV-2-specific TCRs that had been generated with the MIRA antigen-specificity platform. Breadth meant the fraction of unique TCRs that were SARS-CoV-2-associated, whereas depth meant the fraction of total T cells that were SARS-CoV-2-associated. Using the MIRA data, each spike-specific TCR was assigned both to the spike region to which the TCR was reactive and to a CD4 or CD8 class. Log10-transformed breadth and depth values were compared by one-way ANOVA with Sidak's multiple comparisons tests. Entries here come from immuneACCESS through TCRdb and include only in-frame sequences with V and J called. Some clones fail to appear in such tables; in the studies checked, an unresolved V gene covers under half of the shortfall, and the cause of the remainder is unknown. V, J and clone size were drawn from that table, and D and trimming were deduced from the DNA. This sample holds tens of thousands of clones; 85% to 90% were observed only once. The ten largest clones capture approximately 5.7% of the sample.

Specimen: peripheral blood, collected on day 0 of AZD1222 vaccination. The sequence was collected from an adult in good health. Recombination linked TRBV11-3 to TRBJ1-5; a weak D assignment points to TRBD1 (6 bases agree). The nucleotides read TGTGCCAGCAGCCTGGACAGAAATCAGCCCCAGCATTTT. It translates as CASSLDRNQPQHF.